These 23 T cell receptor beta chains were all obtained from the same sample, sequenced in a study of regulatory T cells in long-lasting Graves disease. Regarding time point: newly diagnosed GD, antithyroid drugs for less than 3 months. The TCR library used RNA extracted from PBMCs. Arm-PCR with iRepertoire HTBI primers amplified the CDR3 regions for these TCR beta libraries. TCRdb re-called the multiplex PCR reads with MiXCR, one entry per CDR3 protein. This sample yields a few hundred thousand distinct CDR3 sequences, of which around 13% are seen a single time; 17% belongs to the top ten. The same sample was also used in a study of T cells in Graves' hyperthyroidism and ophthalmopathy.

This sample comprised peripheral blood mononuclear cells (PBMCs), obtained at new diagnosis, from a patient treated with antithyroid drugs. The receptors were gathered from a woman aged 45-60 years with Graves disease.

In its sample, this clonotype was seen many times. The gene calls are TRBV6-2 or TRBV6-3 and TRBJ2-7; no reliable D call. Trimming removed 6 bases from V and 3 bases from J, with 12 bases in between. This CDR3 comprises 13 residues. The V gene's germline CDR1 is MNHEY and CDR2 SVGEGT. CDR3 bases: TGTGCCAGCAGCGAACGAGAGGTCTACGAGCAGTACTTC. Its translation: CASSEREVYEQYF.

This clonotype occurred many times. This sequence joins TRBV2 and TRBJ2-1; TRBD2 agrees at 10 bases. Germline V lookup: CDR1 SNHLY, CDR2 FYNNEI. Trimming at V came to 1 base and at J to 0 bases, leaving 3 bases not matched to a gene. This CDR3 has 17 residues. The CDR3 bases are TGTGCCAGCAGTGAAGAGGGGACTAGCGTCTCCTACAATGAGCAGTTCTTC. Translation gives CASSEEGTSVSYNEQFF.

V and J are TRBV7-9 and TRBJ2-7, with D perhaps TRBD2 (6 bases). This CDR3 has 16 amino acids. Trimming took off 2 bases at V and 2 bases at J, with 16 bases between the two ends. The V gene's germline CDR1 is SEHNR and CDR2 FQNEAQ (reference sequence). CDR3 DNA: TGTGCCAGCAGCTTATGGGCGGGACTCGACCCCTACGAGCAGTACTTC. It is translated as CASSLWAGLDPYEQYF.

The table lists this clonotype with many counts. The chain joins TRBV7-2 to TRBJ2-3, with TRBD2 matching over 8 bases. The CDR3 totals 15 residues. CDR1 and CDR2 (germline): SGHTA, FQGNSA. The V gene end was trimmed by 6 bases and the J gene end by 6 bases; junction bases not matched to a gene: 11. In DNA, the CDR3 is TGTGCCAGCAGGAGAAAAGCGGGAGTAGAGGATACGCAGTATTTT. This gives the protein CASRRKAGVEDTQYF.

The chain couples TRBV9 to TRBJ2-5; 7 bases are shared with TRBD1. The trim removed 8 bases at V and 3 bases at J, leaving 10 bases unmatched. The CDR3 totals 14 residues. CDR1 and CDR2 from the germline V gene are SGDLS and YYNGEE. This chain's CDR3 is CASTKGAAKETQYF. The CDR3 nucleotides are TGTGCCAGTACCAAGGGGGCAGCTAAAGAGACCCAGTACTTC.

A few counts support this clonotype. The chain is built from TRBV19 and TRBJ2-3; no reliable D call. The CDR3 has 13 amino acids. Trimming shortened V by 3 bases and J by 0 bases, and 4 bases separated the two germline ends. Per the germline V gene, CDR1 is LNHDA and CDR2 is SQIVND (reference sequence). CDR3 coding DNA: TGTGCCAGTAGTATCTTTAGCACAGATACGCAGTATTTT. Protein sequence: CASSIFSTDTQYF.

The chain recombines TRBV28 with TRBJ1-6; 8 nucleotides match TRBD1. This CDR3 region has 14 residues. CDR1 MDHEN and CDR2 SYDVKM come from the germline V gene. J was trimmed by 8 bases and V by 5 bases; bases with no gene match: 5. CDR3 in DNA: TGTGCCAGCAGTGACAGGGGAGGGGATTCACCCCTCCACTTT. Translating it yields CASSDRGGDSPLHF.

The table lists this clonotype with a few counts. This chain uses TRBV5-5 with TRBJ2-6; no firm D call. CDR3 length equals 16 residues. V shed 0 bases and J shed 2 bases, with 9 bases lying between them. CDR1 is SGHKS and CDR2 is YYEKEE in the germline V gene (reference sequence). The CDR3 nucleotides read TGTGCCAGCAGCTTGGCTGGTCCTCCTGGGGCCAACGTCCTGACTTTC. Its translation: CASSLAGPPGANVLTF.

This clonotype was observed many times. This chain connects TRBV11-1 to TRBJ2-3, with D tentatively TRBD2 (5 bases). Germline values: CDR1 SGHAT, CDR2 FQDESV (reference sequence). The V gene lost 0 bases and the J gene lost 3 bases, with 7 bases spanning the gap. The CDR3 runs to 14 residues. CDR3 protein: CASSLARRTDTQYF. CDR3 bases: TGTGCCAGCAGCTTAGCGAGGAGGACAGATACGCAGTATTTT.

This clonotype was recorded at least ten times. V is TRBV9 and J is TRBJ2-3, with D possibly matching TRBD1 (6 bases). This CDR3 region has 15 residues. V dropped 3 bases and J dropped 0 bases, with 11 bases sitting between them. Germline V CDR1 and CDR2: SGDLS, YYNGEE. CDR3 sequence (DNA): TGTGCCAGCAGCGAACAGGGTACTAGCACAGATACGCAGTATTTT. Translated, it gives CASSEQGTSTDTQYF.

The chain is built from TRBV29-1 and TRBJ1-1, with D possibly matching TRBD1 (5 bases). Trimming pared 0 bases from V and 11 bases from J, leaving 16 bases between. Germline CDR1 and CDR2: SQVTM and ANQGSEA. The CDR3 covers 13 residues. CDR3 nucleotides: TGCAGCGTTGAAGATCAGTCAGGGTTGGGCGCTTTCTTT. Translating it yields CSVEDQSGLGAFF.

This clonotype was recorded at least ten times. The genes are TRBV3-1 and TRBJ2-1; D unresolved. This CDR3 is built from 15 residues. The germline gives CDR1 LGHDT, CDR2 YNNKEL (reference sequence). The germline V and J ends were trimmed by 2 bases and 0 bases, with 8 bases remaining between them. The CDR3 nucleotides are TGTGCCAGCAGCCAACTACCTAGCTCCTACAATGAGCAGTTCTTC. Translating gives CASSQLPSSYNEQFF.

V gene TRBV12-5 combines with J gene TRBJ2-7, with 10 bases that match TRBD1. Germline V lookup: CDR1 LGHNT, CDR2 FRNRAP. The V and J ends lost 0 bases and 5 bases, in that order; junction bases with no gene match: 1. This CDR3 contains 14 residues. For the CDR3, the DNA is TGTGCTAGTGGTTTGGTCGGACAGGGGGACGAGCAGTACTTC. It translates to CASGLVGQGDEQYF.

Comments on this clonotype: A much larger clone lies one base from this, so it may be a read error. The chain combines TRBV7-9 with TRBJ2-2; no clear D. Germline CDR1 SEHNR, CDR2 FQNEAQ (reference sequence). The CDR3 runs to 14 residues. Trimming cost V 5 bases and J 0 bases, with 7 bases left between them. CDR3 in amino acids: CASSLMANTGELFF. The CDR3 DNA follows: TGTGCCAGCAGCCTCATGGCGAACACCGGGGAGCTGTTTTTT.

This clonotype was seen a few times. V and J are TRBV9 and TRBJ2-5, with 13 bases fitting TRBD2. CDR3 length: 15 residues. V lost 3 bases and J lost 5; bases outside the gene matches: 4. Germline V gene sequence: CDR1 SGDLS, CDR2 YYNGEE. This chain's CDR3 is CASSATSGRIETQYF. CDR3 nucleotides: TGTGCCAGCAGCGCGACTAGCGGGAGGATCGAGACCCAGTACTTC. The full variable domain, in which reference TRBV9 and TRBJ2-5 provide the parts outside the CDR3, is DSGVTQTPKHLITATGQRVTLRCSPRSGDLSVYWYQQSLDQGLQFLIQYYNGEERAKGNILERFSAQQFPDLHSELNLSSLELGDSALYFCASSATSGRIETQYFGPGTRLLVL.

Ten or more counts support this clonotype. V is TRBV20-1 and J is TRBJ1-5, with D possibly matching TRBD1 (5 bases). Trimming removed 6 bases from V and 5 bases from J, with 14 bases in between. CDR1 and CDR2 (germline): DFQATT, SNEGSKA (reference sequence). The CDR3 spans 13 residues. CDR3 residues: CSAARAGDQPQHF. DNA of the CDR3: TGCAGTGCCGCTCGCGCGGGGGATCAGCCCCAGCATTTT.

This clonotype came up a few times. The V call is TRBV20-1, the J call TRBJ2-7, with 10 bases identical to TRBD1. This CDR3 comprises 14 residues. The V gene's germline CDR1 is DFQATT and CDR2 SNEGSKA (reference sequence). The trim removed 3 bases at V and 7 bases at J, leaving 9 bases unmatched. CDR3 sequence reads: CSASDGTGVREQYF. The CDR3 DNA is TGCAGTGCTAGTGATGGGACAGGGGTGAGAGAGCAGTACTTC.

This rearrangement joins TRBV5-6 to TRBJ2-1, with 9 bases fitting TRBD1. V was pared by 1 base and J by 2 bases, with 10 bases of the junction left unmatched. Germline CDR1 reads SGHDT; CDR2 reads YYEEEE. The CDR3 is 18 residues long. This CDR3 reads CASSLILAGTGPYNEQFF. The CDR3 region has the DNA TGTGCCAGCAGCTTGATCTTGGCCGGGACAGGGCCCTACAATGAGCAGTTCTTC.

This clonotype was seen a few times. The CDR3 sequence: CASSLGPSSYNSPLHF. CDR3 bases: TGTGCCAGCAGCTTGGGACCTAGCTCCTATAATTCACCCCTCCACTTT. V and J are TRBV7-2 and TRBJ1-6, with D tentatively TRBD1 (5 bases). Germline CDR1 reads SGHTA; CDR2 reads FQGNSA. V was shortened by 3 bases and J by 0 bases, with 9 bases between the two germline ends. CDR3 size: 16 residues.

This clonotype was seen at least ten times. The rearrangement uses TRBV2 and TRBJ2-5, with D hard to call. The CDR3 spans 13 residues. Trimming took off 4 bases at V and 9 bases at J, with 15 bases between the two ends. Germline V CDR1 and CDR2: SNHLY, FYNNEI. Written as DNA, the CDR3 is TGTGCCAGCAGTGTCGATCCCCCTGGGGCCCAGTACTTC. It codes for CASSVDPPGAQYF.

This clonotype was picked up many times. V is TRBV5-1 and J is TRBJ1-1; a possible D gene is TRBD1 (6 bases). The ends were cut back, 4 bases at V and 2 bases at J, with 9 bases in the middle. The CDR3 totals 13 residues. CDR1 is SGHRS and CDR2 is YFSETQ in the germline V gene. The CDR3 coding sequence is TGCGCCAGCAGCCAGGACAGCAACACTGAAGCTTTCTTT. Encoded protein: CASSQDSNTEAFF.

This clonotype has at least ten counts. A junction end diverges from the germline sequence, so it may reflect a read error. The V and J genes are TRBV5-1 and TRBJ2-7, with 8 nucleotides matching TRBD2. The CDR3 sequence is 14 residues long. Germline CDR1 and CDR2: SGHRS and YFSETQ. The CDR3 nucleotides are TGTGCCAGCAGCTTAGGACTAGCCTCCTACGAGCAGTACTTC. Its protein is CASSLGLASYEQYF.

In its sample, this clonotype was seen many times. The V gene is TRBV6-5, the J gene TRBJ1-2; D is perhaps TRBD1 (6 bases). This CDR3 is 14 amino acids long. The V and J ends lost 4 bases and 4 bases respectively, with 13 bases between them. Germline V gives CDR1 MNHEY, CDR2 SVGAGI. CDR3 bases: TGTGCCAGCAGTTCCGAGGGGGTCTCCTATGGCTACACCTTC. Encoded protein: CASSSEGVSYGYTF.